This T cell receptor (beta chain) came from a study of blood T cells in healthy people across ages. It was with a sample-barcoded 5' primer and a J-beta primer mix that a second PCR of roughly 7 to 12 cycles was run. Template switching added a 12-random-nucleotide identifier to every cDNA molecule. Using its own MiXCR run on the 5' RACE reads, TCRdb lists one record per CDR3 protein. The profile shows hundreds of thousands of distinct CDR3 sequences, approximately 25% of them singletons. Trimming left V 4 bases short and J 1 base short, with 18 bases between. The CDR3 is 18 amino acids. The V gene's germline CDR1 is SGHRS and CDR2 YFSETQ. This same sample was also taken into another study, of T cells of mothers and their children.

This receptor was taken from a boy between 10 and 17 years old in good health. Sequencing used blood. This chain uses TRBV5-1 with TRBJ2-6, with a weak D call TRBD1 (7 bases). CDR3 bases: TGCGCCAGCAGCGCGGGACAGACTTACCTTTCTGGGGCCAACGTCCTGACTTTC. Translating gives CASSAGQTYLSGANVLTF.